The rows below give T cell receptor beta chains drawn from one sample of a study of shared clonotypes between healthy human individuals. Measured with immunoSEQ multiplex PCR; TCRdb has only the in-frame clones, and not every one. The data hold some 1.4 million clones, with roughly 96% observed a single time. Specimen: naive CD4+ T cells sorted from blood. Source of these receptors: a man aged 30 to 39 in good health. The CDR3 runs from the conserved cysteine through the conserved F or W. The order of the fields is J gene, V gene, D gene, CDR3 length, clone size, CDR3 DNA, CDR3 protein. D genes are given only for firm matches. Rows give clone size only sometimes, using once, few, many, or a class for an expanded clone.

J gene: TRBJ2-3
V gene: TRBV6-6
D gene: -
CDR3 length: 14
clone size: -
CDR3 DNA: TGTGCCAGCAGGCAGGAACGAAACACAGATACGCAGTATTTT
CDR3 protein: CASRQERNTDTQYF

J gene: TRBJ2-5
V gene: TRBV6-5
D gene: -
CDR3 length: 13
clone size: -
CDR3 DNA: TGTGCCAGCAGTCGGACTGTTCAAGAGACCCAGTACTTC
CDR3 protein: CASSRTVQETQYF

J gene: TRBJ2-5
V gene: TRBV28
D gene: -
CDR3 length: 13
clone size: -
CDR3 DNA: TGTGCCAGCAGTTACGGGGCTCAAGAGACCCAGTACTTC
CDR3 protein: CASSYGAQETQYF

J gene: TRBJ2-1
V gene: TRBV5-1
D gene: -
CDR3 length: 13
clone size: once
CDR3 DNA: TGCGCCAGCAGCTTGGGGACTCTGGAGCGCGAGTTCTTC
CDR3 protein: CASSLGTLEREFF

J gene: TRBJ2-1
V gene: TRBV11-3
D gene: TRBD1
CDR3 length: 15
clone size: -
CDR3 DNA: TGTGCCAGCAGCGATGGGACAGGCCCTTACAATGAGCAGTTCTTC
CDR3 protein: CASSDGTGPYNEQFF

J gene: TRBJ1-2
V gene: TRBV30
D gene: -
CDR3 length: 11
clone size: -
CDR3 DNA: TGTGCCTGGCTAAAGGACTATGGCTACACCTTC
CDR3 protein: CAWLKDYGYTF

J gene: TRBJ2-1
V gene: TRBV30
D gene: -
CDR3 length: 16
clone size: once
CDR3 DNA: TGTGCCTGGGTCGGCGGGGCCGGAGGAACCTACAATGAGCAGTTCTTC
CDR3 protein: CAWVGGAGGTYNEQFF

J gene: TRBJ2-7
V gene: TRBV19
D gene: TRBD1
CDR3 length: 15
clone size: -
CDR3 DNA: TGTGCCAGTAGTATAGAGACAGGGGGCCCCTACGAGCAGTACTTC
CDR3 protein: CASSIETGGPYEQYF

J gene: TRBJ1-5
V gene: TRBV5-1
D gene: TRBD1
CDR3 length: 15
clone size: -
CDR3 DNA: TGCGCCAGCAGCCGTACAGGGGGTGGCAATCAGCCCCAGCATTTT
CDR3 protein: CASSRTGGGNQPQHF

J gene: TRBJ2-2
V gene: TRBV7-3
D gene: TRBD1
CDR3 length: 15
clone size: -
CDR3 DNA: TGTGCCAGCAGCTACCGGACAGGGGGAGATGGGGAGCTGTTTTTT
CDR3 protein: CASSYRTGGDGELFF

J gene: TRBJ2-1
V gene: TRBV7-2
D gene: -
CDR3 length: 14
clone size: -
CDR3 DNA: TGTGCCAGCAGCTCTCGGTCCCCCGGGGGTGAGCAGTTCTTC
CDR3 protein: CASSSRSPGGEQFF

J gene: TRBJ2-3
V gene: TRBV9
D gene: -
CDR3 length: 16
clone size: -
CDR3 DNA: TGTGCCAGCAGCGCCCCGGGACGGAAGACCACAGATACGCAGTATTTT
CDR3 protein: CASSAPGRKTTDTQYF

J gene: TRBJ2-3
V gene: TRBV28
D gene: -
CDR3 length: 15
clone size: -
CDR3 DNA: TGTGCCAGCCCTCCGAGCCGAGGAGATCCAGATACGCAGTATTTT
CDR3 protein: CASPPSRGDPDTQYF

J gene: TRBJ2-7
V gene: TRBV5-5
D gene: TRBD2
CDR3 length: 14
clone size: -
CDR3 DNA: TGTGCCAGCAGCTCCGCGGGGACTAGCGTCGAGCAGTACTTC
CDR3 protein: CASSSAGTSVEQYF

J gene: TRBJ1-5
V gene: TRBV7-2
D gene: -
CDR3 length: 15
clone size: once
CDR3 DNA: TGTGCCAGCAGCTTAGGGCCAGGGGCTAATCAGCCCCAGCATTTT
CDR3 protein: CASSLGPGANQPQHF

J gene: TRBJ2-7
V gene: TRBV19
D gene: -
CDR3 length: 14
clone size: -
CDR3 DNA: TGTGCCAGTAGTATAACCGACACGGTCTTTGAGCAGTACTTC
CDR3 protein: CASSITDTVFEQYF

J gene: TRBJ2-7
V gene: TRBV30
D gene: TRBD1
CDR3 length: 15
clone size: once
CDR3 DNA: TGTGCCTGGAGTGGAACAGGGGGCGTCTATTACGAGCAGTACTTC
CDR3 protein: CAWSGTGGVYYEQYF

J gene: TRBJ2-7
V gene: TRBV7-9
D gene: TRBD2
CDR3 length: 17
clone size: -
CDR3 DNA: TGTGCCAGCAGCTTAGCATCGGGCCTAGCGGGGTCGTGGGAGCAGTACTTC
CDR3 protein: CASSLASGLAGSWEQYF

J gene: TRBJ1-1
V gene: TRBV18
D gene: TRBD1
CDR3 length: 16
clone size: -
CDR3 DNA: TGTGCCAGCTCACTCCGCGGGACAGGGGGTTCGTTGGGAGCTTTCTTT
CDR3 protein: CASSLRGTGGSLGAFF

J gene: TRBJ2-7
V gene: TRBV9
D gene: TRBD2
CDR3 length: 15
clone size: -
CDR3 DNA: TGTGCCAGCAGCGAGGGGACTAGCTACGCTTCCGAGCAGTACTTC
CDR3 protein: CASSEGTSYASEQYF

J gene: TRBJ2-1
V gene: TRBV7-9
D gene: -
CDR3 length: 13
clone size: -
CDR3 DNA: TGTGCCAGCACCGGAGTGACCTACAATGAGCAGTTCTTC
CDR3 protein: CASTGVTYNEQFF

J gene: TRBJ1-1
V gene: TRBV19
D gene: -
CDR3 length: 16
clone size: -
CDR3 DNA: TGTGCCAGTAGTATCGGCCCAGACAGGCTGAACACTGAAGCTTTCTTT
CDR3 protein: CASSIGPDRLNTEAFF

J gene: TRBJ1-2
V gene: TRBV9
D gene: TRBD1
CDR3 length: 14
clone size: -
CDR3 DNA: TGTGCCAGCAGCGACCCGGGACAGTTCTATGGCTACACCTTC
CDR3 protein: CASSDPGQFYGYTF